These 28 T cell receptor beta chains share one sample of origin, sequenced in a study of cytomegalovirus exposure and HLA in healthy donors. This table comes from immunoSEQ multiplex PCR, and its TCRdb copy is limited to in-frame clones, with some not included. Seen here are approximately 300,000 clones, about nine tenths observed once, and the top ten hold roughly 1.2%. Sequenced material: PBMCs. Every receptor here comes from a woman aged 25 to 39 in good health and CMV-seropositive.

This chain connects TRBV6-1 to TRBJ2-2; TRBD2 agrees at 11 bases. The CDR3 loop spans 16 amino acids. CDR1 and CDR2 from the germline V gene are MNHNS and SASEGT. Trimming at V came to 4 bases and at J to 5 bases, leaving 6 bases not matched to a gene. CDR3 sequence: CASSARSSGGTGELFF. As DNA, the CDR3 is TGTGCCAGCAGTGCACGCTCTAGCGGGGGGACCGGGGAGCTGTTTTTT.

The J gene is TRBJ2-2, the V gene TRBV11-2; 11 bases align to TRBD2. The CDR3 sequence is 17 residues long. Germline values: CDR1 SGHAT, CDR2 FQNNGV. Losses at the gene ends were 1 base for V and 7 bases for J; bases not matched to a gene: 8. The CDR3 bases are TGTGCCAGCAGCTTAGTGCGTAGCGGGAGGGCCGGCGGGGAGCTGTTTTTT. It encodes CASSLVRSGRAGGELFF.

The genes are TRBV5-5 and TRBJ1-4, with D possibly TRBD1 on 6 matching bases. The V gene's germline CDR1 is SGHKS and CDR2 YYEKEE (reference sequence). V was shortened by 3 bases and J by 0 bases, with 15 bases between the two germline ends. This CDR3 has 17 residues. This chain's CDR3 is CASSSGGLRTTNEKLFF. The CDR3 bases are TGTGCCAGCAGCTCGGGGGGGCTCAGAACAACTAATGAAAAACTGTTTTTT.

A few counts support this clone. The V call is TRBV7-8, the J call TRBJ1-5; the D gene is possibly TRBD1 (6 bases). Trimming stripped 4 bases from V and 4 bases from J, with 14 bases between. The CDR3 length is 15 residues. CDR1 SGHVS and CDR2 FQNEAQ come from the germline V gene. The CDR3 is CASSYAGTQNQPQHF. As DNA, the CDR3 is TGTGCCAGCAGCTACGCCGGGACACAGAATCAGCCCCAGCATTTT.

The chain couples TRBV19 to TRBJ2-7; D is perhaps TRBD1 (6 bases). The CDR3 spans 14 residues. V was trimmed by 1 base and J by 3 bases, leaving 10 bases between them. Germline V gene data show CDR1 as LNHDA and CDR2 as SQIVND (reference sequence). CDR3 sequence reads: CASSIAGAGYEQYF. CDR3 nucleotide sequence: TGTGCCAGTAGTATAGCAGGGGCTGGCTACGAGCAGTACTTC.

The chain links TRBV6-5 to TRBJ1-5, with a possible D match to TRBD1 (6 bases). The CDR3 spans 15 residues. The V gene lost 6 bases and the J gene lost 8 bases, with 20 bases spanning the gap. Germline loops: CDR1 MNHEY, CDR2 SVGAGI. This CDR3 is CASSRDTGTLEPQHF. CDR3 DNA sequence: TGTGCCAGCAGCCGGGACACGGGGACCCTTGAGCCCCAGCATTTT.

The chain employs TRBV28 and TRBJ1-2; D is unclear. Between the trimmed V and J ends, which lost 6 bases and 8 bases, there was a span of 10 bases. Germline lookup yields CDR1 MDHEN and CDR2 SYDVKM. The CDR3 runs to 11 residues. Here the CDR3 reads CASRSTLGYTF. DNA of the CDR3: TGTGCCAGCAGATCCACCTTAGGCTACACCTTC.

The CDR3 region has the DNA TGTGCCAGCAGCGTAATGGGACAACGGTTGATTGAGACCCAGTACTTC. It encodes CASSVMGQRLIETQYF. The rearrangement links TRBV9 to TRBJ2-5, with D perhaps matching TRBD1 (6 bases). Trimming removed 1 base at V and 5 bases at J, with 18 bases between. CDR1 SGDLS and CDR2 YYNGEE come from the germline V gene. This CDR3 has 16 amino acids. The complete variable domain, with remaining parts taken from reference TRBV9 and TRBJ2-5, reads DSGVTQTPKHLITATGQRVTLRCSPRSGDLSVYWYQQSLDQGLQFLIQYYNGEERAKGNILERFSAQQFPDLHSELNLSSLELGDSALYFCASSVMGQRLIETQYFGPGTRLLVL.

As DNA, the CDR3 is TGCGCCAGCAGCTTTTGGCTAGCGGGAGGCCCCGGGGAGCTGTTTTTT. Amino acid sequence: CASSFWLAGGPGELFF. The chain links TRBV5-1 to TRBJ2-2; the match to TRBD2 covers 11 bases. Germline CDR1 reads SGHRS; CDR2 reads YFSETQ. CDR3 length: 16 amino acids. Trimming at V came to 2 bases and at J to 6 bases, leaving 6 bases not matched to a gene. Combining the CDR3 with reference TRBV5-1 and TRBJ2-2 gives the whole variable domain KAGVTQTPRYLIKTRGQQVTLSCSPISGHRSVSWYQQTPGQGLQFLFEYFSETQRNKGNFPGRFSGRQFSNSRSEMNVSTLELGDSALYLCASSFWLAGGPGELFFGEGSRLTVL.

This clone was seen a handful of times. The chain has TRBV9 and TRBJ1-2; 7 bases fit TRBD1. Germline CDR1 is SGDLS and CDR2 is YYNGEE. CDR3 length: 16 amino acids. V lost 3 bases to trimming and J lost 6 bases; unmatched junction nucleotides: 14. The CDR3 loop reads CASSGIGQQGIHGYTF. The DNA of the CDR3 is TGTGCCAGCAGCGGAATCGGACAACAGGGGATCCATGGCTACACCTTC. The full variable domain, with the rest looked up from reference TRBV9 and TRBJ1-2, is DSGVTQTPKHLITATGQRVTLRCSPRSGDLSVYWYQQSLDQGLQFLIQYYNGEERAKGNILERFSAQQFPDLHSELNLSSLELGDSALYFCASSGIGQQGIHGYTFGSGTRLTVV.

The genes are TRBV27 and TRBJ2-1; maybe TRBD2 (5 bases). This CDR3 has 14 residues. V was shortened by 3 bases and J by 4 bases, with 10 bases between the two germline ends. CDR1 and CDR2 from the germline V gene are MNHEY and SMNVEV (reference sequence). CDR3 bases: TGTGCCAGCAGTTTTGTCGGCGGGTACAATGAGCAGTTCTTC. This sequence encodes CASSFVGGYNEQFF.

This clone qualifies as medium-sized. The chain joins TRBV28 to TRBJ1-1; the match to TRBD1 covers 7 bases. CDR1 MDHEN and CDR2 SYDVKM come from the germline V gene. V lost 5 bases, J lost 4 bases, and 10 bases stayed unmatched. The CDR3 is made up of 15 amino acids. CDR3 region: CASSIRETGFTEAFF. The CDR3 coding sequence is TGTGCCAGCAGTATACGTGAGACAGGGTTCACTGAAGCTTTCTTT.

This chain joins TRBV7-9 and TRBJ1-3; D gene uncertain. This CDR3 spans 15 amino acids. The germline CDR1 and CDR2 sequences are SEHNR and FQNEAQ (reference sequence). Trimming cost V 2 bases and J 4 bases, with 12 bases left between them. The CDR3 bases are TGTGCCAGCAGCTTATACGAGACGACAGGAAACACCATATATTTT. It is translated as CASSLYETTGNTIYF.

In this sample, this clone turned up a few times. The chain combines TRBV4-3 with TRBJ1-2; D is unresolved. Germline V gene data show CDR1 as LGHNA and CDR2 as YSLEER. The CDR3 sequence is 13 residues long. Trimming cost V 0 bases and J 8 bases, with 10 bases left between them. The CDR3 DNA follows: TGCGCCAGCAGCCAAGACACATCTTACGGCTACACCTTC. Protein: CASSQDTSYGYTF.

V usage is TRBV4-2 and J usage is TRBJ1-4; D gene uncertain. V gave up 0 bases and J gave up 8 bases, with 19 bases separating them. Germline V gene lookup returns CDR1 LGHNA and CDR2 YNFKEQ. CDR3 length: 17 residues. The CDR3 loop is CASSQDLLGRSGEKLFF. CDR3 in DNA: TGTGCCAGCAGCCAAGATCTTCTCGGGCGTTCGGGGGAAAAACTGTTTTTT.

The chain joins TRBV5-1 to TRBJ2-5, with a possible D match to TRBD2 (6 bases). Germline CDR1 reads SGHRS; CDR2 reads YFSETQ. V lost 7 bases to trimming and J lost 2 bases, with 15 bases between them. This CDR3 region has 14 residues. This CDR3 reads CASFLGGGQETQYF. The DNA for the CDR3 is TGCGCCAGCTTCTTGGGGGGAGGACAAGAGACCCAGTACTTC.

V gene TRBV7-7 combines with J gene TRBJ2-3, with D possibly matching TRBD1 (6 bases). Trimming stripped 2 bases from V and 1 base from J, with 10 bases between. The germline V gene has CDR1 SSHAT and CDR2 FNYEAQ (reference sequence). The CDR3 runs to 15 residues. The CDR3: CASSLYPGGTDTQYF. CDR3 nucleotides: TGTGCCAGCAGCTTATACCCAGGGGGCACAGATACGCAGTATTTT.

This clone appeared a single time. V and J are TRBV9 and TRBJ1-1; D unresolved. This CDR3 spans 14 amino acids. Germline V gene sequence: CDR1 SGDLS, CDR2 YYNGEE. V was clipped by 7 bases and J by 0 bases, with 13 bases between them. CDR3 protein: CASCPQDLNTEAFF. Written as DNA, the CDR3 is TGTGCCAGCTGCCCTCAGGATTTGAACACTGAAGCTTTCTTT.

The chain uses TRBV27 and TRBJ2-4; D is ambiguous. This CDR3 comprises 13 residues. The V gene lost 6 bases and the J gene lost 0 bases, with 6 bases spanning the gap. Germline assignment: CDR1 MNHEY and CDR2 SMNVEV (reference sequence). CDR3 protein: CASSSIAKNIQYF. The CDR3 DNA follows: TGTGCCAGCAGCAGTATAGCCAAAAACATTCAGTACTTC.

This chain joins TRBV2 and TRBJ2-7; no clear D. Germline loops: CDR1 SNHLY, CDR2 FYNNEI. The CDR3 contains 14 residues. Trimming pared 8 bases from V and 1 base from J, leaving 15 bases between. DNA of the CDR3: TGTGCCAGCGCCGACTCGCCGGATTCCTACGAGCAGTACTTC. It codes for CASADSPDSYEQYF.

Only a few counts were recorded for this clone. CDR3 sequence reads: CASSGPGTTAKNIQYF. The CDR3 nucleotides read TGTGCCAGCAGTGGGCCCGGGACTACAGCCAAAAACATTCAGTACTTC. The chain recombines TRBV28 with TRBJ2-4; 7 bases map to TRBD2. This CDR3 has 16 amino acids. Germline values: CDR1 MDHEN, CDR2 SYDVKM. The V gene end was trimmed by 5 bases and the J gene end by 0 bases; junction bases not matched to a gene: 7.

This rearrangement joins TRBV7-2 to TRBJ2-2, with 11 bases identical to TRBD2. Germline V gene lookup returns CDR1 SGHTA and CDR2 FQGNSA. Unmatched junction bases numbered 4, after V lost 5 bases and J lost 5 bases. The CDR3 has 15 residues. CDR3 in DNA: TGTGCCAGCAGCGTTCGACTAGCGGGAACCGGGGAGCTGTTTTTT. This gives the protein CASSVRLAGTGELFF.

The J gene is TRBJ1-2, the V gene TRBV19, with a weak D call TRBD1 (6 bases). The CDR3 loop spans 13 amino acids. Trimming removed 3 bases at V and 5 bases at J, with 10 bases between. CDR1 and CDR2 (germline): LNHDA, SQIVND (reference sequence). The CDR3 sequence is CASSISGAYGYTF. In nucleotides, the CDR3 is TGTGCCAGTAGTATTTCGGGGGCGTATGGCTACACCTTC.

The chain's CDR3 is CASSLGAGGSYEQYF. The CDR3 DNA sequence: TGTGCCAGCAGCTTAGGGGCGGGAGGCTCCTACGAGCAGTACTTC. The chain uses TRBV7-7 and TRBJ2-7, with 8 bases aligning to TRBD2. Germline trimming cut 1 base from V and 0 bases from J; bases unmatched to any gene: 2. The CDR3 is made up of 15 amino acids. Germline values: CDR1 SSHAT, CDR2 FNYEAQ (reference sequence).

This clone was recorded only once. This rearrangement joins TRBV6-1 to TRBJ1-1; D is perhaps TRBD1 (5 bases). Trimming took off 3 bases at V and 14 bases at J, with 22 bases between the two ends. Germline V gene sequence: CDR1 MNHNS, CDR2 SASEGT. This CDR3 region has 14 residues. CDR3 in amino acids: CASSDKRAGGSRFF. Here the CDR3 DNA reads TGTGCCAGCAGTGATAAACGAGCCGGGGGTTCTCGGTTCTTT.

This rearrangement joins TRBV7-6 to TRBJ2-1, with D tentatively TRBD1 (5 bases). CDR1 and CDR2 from the germline V gene are SGHVS and FNYEAQ. V was clipped by 5 bases and J by 1 base, with 21 bases between them. CDR3 length equals 18 residues. The CDR3 region is CASSGGGRIGVSYNEQFF. The CDR3 DNA sequence: TGTGCCAGCAGCGGCGGTGGGCGGATAGGGGTTTCCTACAATGAGCAGTTCTTC.

The chain recombines TRBV7-3 with TRBJ2-3, with 7 nucleotides matching TRBD2. V shed 0 bases, J shed 2 bases, and the junction held 2 bases outside the gene matches. Germline assignment: CDR1 SGHTA and CDR2 FQGTGA. The CDR3 loop spans 15 amino acids. CDR3 coding DNA: TGTGCCAGCAGCTTAACGGCGGGAGCCACAGATACGCAGTATTTT. It encodes CASSLTAGATDTQYF.

This rearrangement joins TRBV29-1 to TRBJ1-1, with D possibly matching TRBD1 (5 bases). V was trimmed by 4 bases and J by 5 bases, leaving 11 bases between them. This CDR3 contains 12 residues. Germline CDR1 reads SQVTM; CDR2 reads ANQGSEA. DNA of the CDR3: TGCAGCGTTGGTTTCCAGGGTACTGAAGCTTTCTTT. This codes for CSVGFQGTEAFF.